This TCR beta chain is from a study of Graves' ophthalmopathy and Graves' hyperthyroidism. In the case of this clonotype: Its antigen is unidentified.

Amplification targeted the TCR beta CDR3 regions, with RNA transcripts as the source material. First-round RT-PCR used HTBI primers; second-round multiplex PCR followed. TCRdb reprocessed the multiplex PCR reads with MiXCR, giving one entry per CDR3 protein. The table lists about 370,000 distinct CDR3 sequences, 15% to 20% of them singletons. V lost 4 bases and J lost 0, with 10 bases in between. Per germline, CDR1 SGHRS and CDR2 YFSETQ. This CDR3 comprises 14 residues. Stable hyperthyroidism meant no ophthalmopathy within 18 months of follow-up. Physicians reached a diagnosis by relying on clinical symptoms, serum thyroxine, TRAb, thyroid ultrasound and orbital computed tomography. Study-level findings and limits: Among expanded thyroid clonotypes above 0.001 frequency, most also occurred in blood.

The sequence was collected from an adult woman with stable Graves' hyperthyroidism. The J gene is TRBJ1-1, the V gene TRBV5-1; possibly TRBD1 for D (5 bases). Sequences were obtained from peripheral blood. The CDR3: CASSPQVMNTEAFF. The CDR3 DNA sequence: TGCGCCAGCAGCCCACAGGTCATGAACACTGAAGCTTTCTTT. Filled out from reference TRBV5-1 and TRBJ1-1, the complete variable domain reads KAGVTQTPRYLIKTRGQQVTLSCSPISGHRSVSWYQQTPGQGLQFLFEYFSETQRNKGNFPGRFSGRQFSNSRSEMNVSTLELGDSALYLCASSPQVMNTEAFFGQGTRLTVV.